What follows is one TCR beta chain and its context. The antigen remains unidentified. Germline CDR1 is SGDLS and CDR2 is YYNGEE. V lost 8 bases to trimming and J lost 1 base; unmatched junction nucleotides: 5. The CDR3 consists of 13 residues. This record comes from a study of CD8 T cells in Susac syndrome. Study-wide points: Total CD8+ repertoires held about 15 Susac-specific public clones, while CD8+ TEMRA repertoires held a few.

After extraction with the RNeasy kit, 0.5 to 1 ug of the RNA was reverse transcribed using random hexamers. TCRdb re-called the immunoSEQ multiplex PCR reads with MiXCR, one entry per CDR3 protein. The table includes roughly 100,000 distinct CDR3 sequences, roughly 94% detected once. The J gene is TRBJ1-1, the V gene TRBV9; 7 bases line up with TRBD1. Sequenced sample: CD8+ T cells from PBMCs. This TCR was sampled from a human donor with Susac syndrome. The CDR3 DNA follows: TGTGCCAGTAACAGGGGCACGAACACTGAAGCTTTCTTT. Amino acids: CASNRGTNTEAFF.